Listed below are T cell receptor beta chains from one sample, sequenced in a study of vaccination and CD4 T cells after COVID-19. TCRdb independently ran MiXCR on the PCR reads; one entry per CDR3 protein. Found here are roughly 3,600 distinct CDR3 sequences, 17% of them singletons; the top ten hold about 25%. No antigen is known for these receptors. Specimen: CD4+ T cells from blood, cultured in vitro. These receptors were collected from a human donor who had recovered from COVID-19. CDR3s include the opening cysteine and the closing phenylalanine or tryptophan. D genes are given only for firm matches. Only some rows state a clone size, as once, few, many or a class for expanded clones.

clone_size	v_call	d_call	j_call	cdr3_aa	cdr3_nt
few	TRBV7-9	-	TRBJ2-1	CASGPRNSGGGGRNEQFF	TGTGCCAGCGGCCCCCGCAATTCGGGGGGCGGGGGACGTAATGAGCAGTTCTTC
few	TRBV6-1	TRBD2	TRBJ2-7	CASTRPTSGGYEQYF	TGTGCCAGCACCAGACCCACTAGCGGGGGGTACGAGCAGTACTTC
-	TRBV5-1	-	TRBJ1-1	CASKRETEAFF	TGCGCCAGCAAGAGGGAAACTGAAGCTTTCTTT
few	TRBV5-1	TRBD1	TRBJ1-1	CASSLEGAIEAFF	TGCGCCAGCAGCTTGGAGGGGGCGATTGAAGCTTTCTTT
large	TRBV19	TRBD1	TRBJ1-1	CASRLTGRAEAFF	TGTGCCAGTAGGTTGACAGGGCGAGCTGAAGCTTTCTTT
medium-sized	TRBV10-3	TRBD1	TRBJ1-2	CAITGGQDLNYGYTF	TGTGCCATCACAGGTGGACAGGATCTTAACTATGGCTACACCTTC
medium-sized	TRBV6-1	TRBD1	TRBJ1-2	CASSPVGQGGGYTF	TGTGCCAGCAGTCCCGTGGGGCAGGGGGGAGGCTACACCTTC
few	TRBV12-3/TRBV12-4	-	TRBJ2-7	CASSYRVSSEQYF	TGTGCCAGCAGTTACAGGGTTTCTTCCGAGCAGTACTTC
-	TRBV7-9	TRBD1	TRBJ1-1	CASSLDRGGTEAFF	TGTGCCAGCAGCTTGGACAGGGGAGGCACTGAAGCTTTCTTT
few	TRBV2	-	TRBJ2-2	CATCSGQQCRELFF	TGTGCCACCTGTAGTGGACAGCAGTGTAGGGAGCTGTTTTTT
-	TRBV6-5	TRBD1	TRBJ2-7	CASSYSRTGVGEQYF	TGTGCCAGCAGTTACTCGCGGACAGGGGTCGGCGAGCAGTACTTC
few	TRBV29-1	-	TRBJ1-2	CSVLQGYGYTF	TGCAGCGTTTTACAGGGATATGGCTACACCTTC
few	TRBV7-9	TRBD1	TRBJ1-2	CASSLGGQGSGYTF	TGTGCCAGCAGCTTAGGGGGACAGGGGAGCGGCTACACCTTC
few	TRBV23-1	-	TRBJ2-5	CASSRDRLANQETQYF	TGCGCCAGCAGCCGCGATAGGTTAGCAAACCAAGAGACCCAGTACTTC
-	TRBV11-2	TRBD2	TRBJ2-3	CASSLDSGTSGGVTDTQYF	TGTGCCAGCAGCTTAGACAGCGGGACTAGCGGGGGGGTCACAGATACGCAGTATTTT
-	TRBV6-1	TRBD2	TRBJ2-1	CASSRPSGVHNEQFF	TGTGCCAGCAGTCGCCCTAGCGGGGTACACAATGAGCAGTTCTTC
few	TRBV30	-	TRBJ2-5	CAWSAQETQYF	TGTGCCTGGAGTGCCCAAGAGACCCAGTACTTC
-	TRBV19	TRBD1	TRBJ2-1	CASSKTGGNEQFF	TGTGCCAGTAGTAAGACAGGGGGCAATGAGCAGTTCTTC
medium-sized	TRBV20-1	TRBD2	TRBJ2-3	CSAIGPSGGAGTDTQYF	TGCAGTGCTATAGGTCCTAGCGGGGGGGCGGGCACAGATACGCAGTATTTT
-	TRBV30	TRBD1	TRBJ1-5	CAWSTGQGISPQHF	TGTGCCTGGAGTACTGGACAGGGAATATCGCCCCAGCATTTT
-	TRBV27	-	TRBJ1-2	CASRGFEGGGAGTNYGYTF	TGTGCCAGCAGGGGCTTTGAAGGGGGAGGGGCTGGTACCAACTATGGCTACACCTTC
-	TRBV12-3/TRBV12-4	-	TRBJ1-2	CASSFWARAHGYTF	TGTGCCAGCAGTTTCTGGGCCAGGGCCCATGGCTACACCTTC
large	TRBV6-1	-	TRBJ1-1	CASSRGVGDTEAFF	TGTGCCAGCAGTCGTGGCGTAGGGGACACTGAAGCTTTCTTT
few	TRBV5-1	-	TRBJ2-3	CASSLSEGPDTQYF	TGCGCCAGCAGCTTGTCCGAAGGGCCAGATACGCAGTATTTT
few	TRBV5-1	-	TRBJ1-6	CASSFQSSYNSPLHF	TGCGCCAGCAGCTTCCAGAGCTCCTATAATTCACCCCTCCACTTT
medium-sized	TRBV6-5	TRBD1	TRBJ1-1	CASRYPGQGENTEAFF	TGTGCCAGCAGATACCCGGGACAGGGGGAGAACACTGAAGCTTTCTTT